This T cell receptor (beta chain) was observed in a study of identical twins. This clonotype has a handful of counts. Antigen: not known. V lost 5 bases to trimming and J lost 3 bases; unmatched junction nucleotides: 3. Germline-derived CDR1 and CDR2 are KGHDR and SFDVKD. The CDR3 runs to 14 residues. Study observations and caveats: Twin pairs had excess sharing that was weaker in beta out-of-frame sequences.

TCRdb passed the 5' RACE reads through MiXCR, listing each CDR3 protein once. This sample yields some 500,000 distinct CDR3 sequences, of which around an eighth are seen a single time; approximately 0.98% belongs to the top ten. These records were also assigned to another study, of yellow fever vaccine responses in identical twins. As that study records: Reports say the vaccine T cell response in twins looked partly convergent and partly personalized.

The clonotype was recovered from a woman aged 18-29 years in good health. The gene calls are TRBV24-1 and TRBJ2-1, with 7 bases that match TRBD1. What was sequenced was CD4+ T cells sorted from blood. The CDR3 loop reads CATSVSGGYNEQFF. DNA of the CDR3: TGTGCCACCAGTGTATCAGGGGGCTACAATGAGCAGTTCTTC.